Listed below are T cell receptor beta chains from one sample, sequenced in a study of T-cell reconstitution after alpha-beta-depleted transplantation in children. TCRdb recomputed calls from the PCR reads with MiXCR, one row per CDR3 protein. Of 490,000 or so distinct CDR3 sequences in the sample, approximately 13% are singletons; the top ten hold under 7%. The source was PBMCs from the stem cell graft donor, collected from the stem cell graft. The receptors here all came from a human donor who donated a stem cell graft to a child with combined immunodeficiency. Both conserved end residues are part of each CDR3. A D gene is named only where the DNA matches it firmly. Size values are once, few and many counts, or a class for expanded clones, and some rows have none.

D gene,V gene,J gene,clone size,CDR3 protein,CDR3 DNA
-,TRBV5-1,TRBJ1-2,few,CASSLVGLEDGYTF,TGCGCCAGCAGCTTGGTAGGGTTAGAGGATGGCTACACCTTC
TRBD2,TRBV12-3/TRBV12-4,TRBJ2-7,few,CASTPREGSYEQYF,TGTGCCAGCACCCCGCGGGAGGGTTCCTACGAGCAGTACTTC
TRBD1,TRBV30,TRBJ2-1,-,CAWRDRAFDNEQFF,TGTGCCTGGAGAGACAGGGCCTTCGACAATGAGCAGTTCTTC
TRBD2,TRBV9,TRBJ2-4,-,CASSGMGLAGGLSNIQYF,TGTGCCAGCAGCGGAATGGGACTAGCGGGGGGGCTAAGTAACATTCAGTACTTC
-,TRBV28,TRBJ1-3,few,CASSLSVAGNTIYF,TGTGCCAGCAGTTTATCAGTCGCTGGAAACACCATATATTTT
-,TRBV7-9,TRBJ2-1,few,CASSSPLASYSYNEQFF,TGTGCCAGCAGCTCGCCGTTGGCGTCCTACTCCTACAATGAGCAGTTCTTC
-,TRBV5-1,TRBJ2-1,many,CASSPWGDEQFF,TGCGCCAGCAGCCCTTGGGGCGATGAGCAGTTCTTC
-,TRBV9,TRBJ2-5,few,CASSAARGIGETQYF,TGTGCCAGCAGCGCGGCTCGGGGGATAGGAGAGACCCAGTACTTC
-,TRBV27,TRBJ2-3,many,CASSSWGTQYF,TGTGCCAGCAGTTCCTGGGGTACGCAGTATTTT
-,TRBV27,TRBJ2-1,many,CASQGGSYNEQFF,TGTGCCAGTCAGGGGGGCTCCTACAATGAGCAGTTCTTC
-,TRBV11-2,TRBJ2-7,many,CASSSHSYEQYF,TGTGCCAGCAGCTCACACTCCTACGAGCAGTACTTC
TRBD2,TRBV12-3/TRBV12-4,TRBJ2-1,-,CASGLAGDNEQFF,TGTGCCAGCGGCCTAGCGGGAGACAATGAGCAGTTCTTC
-,TRBV11-2,TRBJ1-1,few,CASSFRTEFGNTEAFF,TGTGCCAGCAGCTTTAGGACGGAGTTCGGGAACACTGAAGCTTTCTTT
-,TRBV18,TRBJ2-1,-,CASSFFRGGRASDDEQFF,TGTGCCAGCTCATTCTTCAGGGGCGGAAGGGCATCGGACGATGAGCAGTTCTTC
-,TRBV24-1,TRBJ2-5,-,CATSDYPGRTLQETQYF,TGTGCCACCAGTGATTATCCGGGACGGACGCTTCAAGAGACCCAGTACTTC
-,TRBV5-1,TRBJ1-2,-,CASSLGQLDFGYTF,TGCGCCAGCAGCTTAGGACAGCTAGATTTTGGCTACACCTTC
TRBD1,TRBV7-9,TRBJ2-2,-,CASCSGQGTNTGELFF,TGTGCCAGCTGCTCCGGACAGGGGACCAACACCGGGGAGCTGTTTTTT
TRBD2,TRBV20-1,TRBJ2-3,many,CSAGLAGGRDTQYF,TGCAGTGCTGGGCTAGCGGGAGGACGAGATACGCAGTATTTT
-,TRBV12-3/TRBV12-4,TRBJ2-2,-,CASRSIISNTGELFF,TGTGCCAGCAGGTCCATAATTTCGAACACCGGGGAGCTGTTTTTT
-,TRBV3-1,TRBJ1-1,-,CASSQGDTEAFF,TGTGCCAGCAGCCAAGGGGACACTGAAGCTTTCTTT
-,TRBV7-9,TRBJ1-2,many,CASSLKGLLDGYTF,TGTGCCAGCAGCTTAAAAGGGCTTCTGGATGGCTACACCTTC
TRBD2,TRBV20-1,TRBJ2-5,few,CSAQLAGAETQYF,TGCAGTGCCCAACTGGCGGGAGCAGAGACCCAGTACTTC
TRBD2,TRBV20-1,TRBJ2-1,-,CSARVSSGGAAEQFF,TGCAGTGCTAGAGTGTCCAGCGGGGGGGCCGCTGAGCAGTTCTTC
TRBD2,TRBV5-1,TRBJ2-3,-,CASSLGGGEDTQYF,TGCGCCAGCAGCTTAGGCGGGGGGGAAGATACGCAGTATTTT
-,TRBV3-1,TRBJ2-3,-,CASSRSGSDTQYF,TGTGCCAGCAGCCGATCAGGGTCAGATACGCAGTATTTT
TRBD1,TRBV28,TRBJ1-1,-,CASSRPGQAASNTEAFF,TGTGCCAGCAGCCGGCCGGGACAGGCCGCTTCTAACACTGAAGCTTTCTTT
TRBD1,TRBV4-3,TRBJ1-6,few,CASSQRDRASPLHF,TGCGCCAGCAGCCAACGGGACAGGGCTTCACCCCTCCACTTT
-,TRBV4-3,TRBJ1-2,few,CASSQTQFYGYTF,TGCGCCAGCAGCCAAACGCAGTTCTATGGCTACACCTTC
-,TRBV20-1,TRBJ2-7,few,CSASGPYEQYF,TGCAGTGCTAGTGGTCCCTACGAGCAGTACTTC
-,TRBV30,TRBJ2-7,-,CAWSTWGSPYEQYF,TGTGCCTGGAGTACGTGGGGGTCTCCCTACGAGCAGTACTTC
-,TRBV12-3/TRBV12-4,TRBJ2-1,few,CASSFLTRGDEQFF,TGTGCCAGCAGTTTTCTGACTAGGGGAGATGAGCAGTTCTTC
-,TRBV29-1,TRBJ2-2,many,CSVRYSMNTGELFF,TGCAGCGTACGGTATAGCATGAACACCGGGGAGCTGTTTTTT
-,TRBV12-3/TRBV12-4,TRBJ2-3,many,CASSLGVGGYTDTQYF,TGTGCCAGCAGTTTAGGGGTAGGGGGATACACAGATACGCAGTATTTT
-,TRBV5-6,TRBJ2-1,few,CASSLGPTSSYNEQFF,TGTGCCAGCAGCTTGGGCCCTACGAGCTCCTACAATGAGCAGTTCTTC
TRBD1,TRBV20-1,TRBJ2-1,few,CSARVPGQGNEQFF,TGCAGTGCTAGAGTACCGGGACAGGGCAATGAGCAGTTCTTC
-,TRBV6-2/TRBV6-3,TRBJ2-1,few,CASSKHRTRNEQFF,TGTGCCAGCAGCAAGCACCGGACGAGGAATGAGCAGTTCTTC
TRBD2,TRBV12-3/TRBV12-4,TRBJ2-7,-,CASSLVTSGEGRYEQYF,TGTGCCAGCAGTTTAGTGACTAGCGGAGAGGGGAGGTACGAGCAGTACTTC
TRBD2,TRBV2,TRBJ2-1,-,CASRGTSGGSSYNEQFF,TGTGCCAGCCGAGGGACTAGCGGGGGGAGCTCCTACAATGAGCAGTTCTTC
TRBD2,TRBV28,TRBJ2-1,many,CATLPGGGGRHEQFF,TGTGCCACCCTTCCCGGCGGGGGGGGGCGGCATGAGCAGTTCTTC
-,TRBV5-1,TRBJ2-7,-,CASSLASRVNEQYF,TGCGCCAGCAGCTTGGCTTCCAGGGTTAACGAGCAGTACTTC
-,TRBV28,TRBJ2-7,few,CASSIRDNSYEQYF,TGTGCCAGCAGTATCCGGGACAACTCCTACGAGCAGTACTTC
-,TRBV7-2,TRBJ2-7,few,CASSLVLAQRSEQYF,TGTGCCAGCAGCTTAGTTTTGGCCCAGAGGTCCGAGCAGTACTTC
-,TRBV20-1,TRBJ1-2,many,CSARSGDYGYTF,TGCAGTGCTAGGTCTGGGGACTATGGCTACACCTTC
-,TRBV29-1,TRBJ2-5,many,CSVLRGVGDSGCQYF,TGCAGCGTCCTTAGAGGGGTGGGGGACTCGGGATGCCAGTACTTC
-,TRBV29-1,TRBJ2-1,few,CSVESDSLTNEQFF,TGCAGCGTTGAGTCGGACTCCCTTACGAATGAGCAGTTCTTC
-,TRBV18,TRBJ2-7,few,CASSPANEQYF,TGTGCCAGCTCACCAGCGAACGAGCAGTACTTC
TRBD2,TRBV5-5,TRBJ2-7,few,CASSKLAGGSYEQYF,TGTGCCAGCAGCAAGCTAGCGGGAGGGTCCTACGAGCAGTACTTC
TRBD2,TRBV2,TRBJ2-1,many,CASRPGTSGRINEQFF,TGTGCCAGCAGACCCGGGACTAGCGGGAGGATCAATGAGCAGTTCTTC
TRBD1,TRBV4-1,TRBJ1-2,-,CASSQLSGGRGHGYTF,TGCGCCAGCAGCCAACTCTCAGGGGGGAGGGGTCATGGCTACACCTTC
TRBD2,TRBV20-1,TRBJ2-1,-,CSARDSGTSGRAWNEQFF,TGCAGTGCTAGAGATTCGGGGACTAGCGGGAGGGCCTGGAATGAGCAGTTCTTC
-,TRBV20-1,TRBJ2-5,-,CSARGATETQYF,TGCAGTGCTCGCGGGGCGACGGAGACCCAGTACTTC
-,TRBV7-9,TRBJ2-1,-,CASSLGILNEQFF,TGTGCCAGCAGCTTAGGGATTTTGAATGAGCAGTTCTTC
-,TRBV7-6,TRBJ2-1,many,CASSLNVGGNEQFF,TGTGCCAGCAGCTTAAATGTAGGGGGCAATGAGCAGTTCTTC
-,TRBV6-5,TRBJ1-4,-,CASSYSSGGNEKLFF,TGTGCCAGCAGTTACTCGTCAGGCGGTAATGAAAAACTGTTTTTT
-,TRBV9,TRBJ2-1,few,CASSPSMSSYNEQFF,TGTGCCAGCAGCCCCTCGATGAGCTCCTACAATGAGCAGTTCTTC
-,TRBV9,TRBJ2-2,-,CASSEQPTGELFF,TGTGCCAGCAGCGAACAGCCCACCGGGGAGCTGTTTTTT
TRBD1,TRBV29-1,TRBJ2-2,many,CSVEWGSTGGIAGELFF,TGCAGCGTTGAGTGGGGCTCGACAGGGGGCATCGCCGGGGAGCTGTTTTTT
TRBD1,TRBV9,TRBJ2-2,few,CASSTRDRGNTGELFF,TGTGCCAGCAGCACGCGGGACAGGGGAAACACCGGGGAGCTGTTTTTT
TRBD1,TRBV7-3,TRBJ2-1,-,CASRFTGDNEQFF,TGTGCCAGCAGGTTTACAGGGGACAATGAGCAGTTCTTC